These 18 T cell receptor beta chains were sequenced from one sample in a study of T cells in Graves' hyperthyroidism and ophthalmopathy. The TCR beta CDR3 regions underwent amplification using RNA transcripts as the source. RT-PCR in the first round (using the HTBI primer set) targeted the TCR CDR3. TCRdb passed the multiplex PCR reads through MiXCR, listing each CDR3 protein once. The data contain approximately 690,000 distinct CDR3 sequences, around 20% of them singletons. Sequenced sample: blood. The receptors stem from a man younger than 40 with Graves' ophthalmopathy.

This CDR3 is CASSFRPGLREQYF. Here the CDR3 DNA reads TGTGCCAGCAGTTTTCGCCCTGGGCTTCGCGAGCAGTACTTC. The rearrangement links TRBV12-3 or TRBV12-4 to TRBJ2-7; D remains ambiguous. The CDR3 is 14 residues long. The germline V and J ends were trimmed by 3 bases and 6 bases, with 15 bases remaining between them.

This clonotype was detected a few times. This chain uses TRBV9 with TRBJ2-2; the D gene is possibly TRBD2 (5 bases). V lost 1 base to trimming and J lost 13 bases, with 14 bases between them. The CDR3 runs to 13 residues. CDR1 SGDLS and CDR2 YYNGEE come from the germline V gene. CDR3 residues: CASSVSPGERLFF. Written as DNA, the CDR3 is TGTGCCAGCAGCGTATCCCCTGGGGAGAGGCTGTTTTTT.

This clonotype was counted at least ten times. V is TRBV6-1 and J is TRBJ1-5; D unresolved. The V gene lost 0 bases and the J gene lost 3 bases, with 15 bases spanning the gap. Germline lookup yields CDR1 MNHNS and CDR2 SASEGT. The CDR3 spans 17 residues. DNA of the CDR3: TGTGCCAGCAGTGAAGCGCAGTGGGCAGTATACAATCAGCCCCAGCATTTT. It is translated as CASSEAQWAVYNQPQHF.

In nucleotides, the CDR3 is TGTGCCAGCAGCCCCCGGACAAAGGGGATTTTTGGAAACACCATATATTTT. It codes for CASSPRTKGIFGNTIYF. This chain joins TRBV11-2 and TRBJ1-3; the D gene is possibly TRBD1 (5 bases). This CDR3 has 17 amino acids. V gave up 5 bases and J gave up 3 bases, with 20 bases separating them. Germline V gene lookup returns CDR1 SGHAT and CDR2 FQNNGV.

V gene TRBV4-3 combines with J gene TRBJ2-2; the match to TRBD2 covers 8 bases. Germline loops: CDR1 LGHNA, CDR2 YSLEER. The CDR3 has 16 amino acids. J lost 7 bases, V lost 0 bases, and 7 bases had no gene match. CDR3 loop: CASSQDHGRAVGELFF. Here the CDR3 DNA reads TGCGCCAGCAGCCAAGATCACGGGAGGGCCGTCGGGGAGCTGTTTTTT.

The table lists this clonotype with a few counts. The V and J genes are TRBV6-2 or TRBV6-3 and TRBJ2-1; weak D call: TRBD2 (5 bases). CDR3 size: 15 residues. Germline-derived CDR1 and CDR2 are MNHEY and SVGEGT. The V end lost 2 bases, the J end lost 4 bases, and 12 bases lay between the germline ends. DNA of the CDR3: TGTGCCAGCAGTTACGAGGGTCAGAGTTACAATGAGCAGTTCTTC. Its translation: CASSYEGQSYNEQFF.

This clonotype appeared a few times. The J gene is TRBJ1-5, the V gene TRBV4-1; perhaps TRBD1 as D (5 bases). V dropped 2 bases and J dropped 4 bases, with 12 bases sitting between them. The CDR3 is 15 residues long. Per germline, CDR1 MGHRA and CDR2 YSYEKL. DNA of the CDR3: TGCGCCAGCAGCCAACAGGGAGCAGGGAATCAGCCCCAGCATTTT. Its protein is CASSQQGAGNQPQHF.

This clonotype was found a few times. The CDR3 loop is CASSVAPLAGGPYNEQFF. The CDR3 DNA is TGTGCCAGCAGCGTAGCCCCCCTTGCGGGAGGCCCCTACAATGAGCAGTTCTTC. The chain links TRBV9 to TRBJ2-1; 8 bases match TRBD2. J was trimmed by 2 bases and V by 0 bases; bases with no gene match: 10. The CDR3 is 18 residues long. Germline V gene data show CDR1 as SGDLS and CDR2 as YYNGEE.

This clonotype was recorded a few times. The chain carries TRBV12-3 or TRBV12-4 and TRBJ2-1, with 10 nucleotides matching TRBD2. V shed 4 bases and J 6 bases; nucleotides not matched to a gene: 3. The CDR3 loop spans 14 amino acids. For the CDR3, the DNA is TGTGCCAGCAGTTGGACTAGCGGAGGCAATGAGCAGTTCTTC. This encodes CASSWTSGGNEQFF.

This clonotype has only a few counts. The rearrangement uses TRBV20-1 and TRBJ2-5; D assignment may be TRBD1 or TRBD2 (6 bases each). CDR1 and CDR2 (germline): DFQATT, SNEGSKA (reference sequence). V was clipped by 5 bases and J by 5 bases, with 12 bases between them. This CDR3 has 12 residues. The CDR3 nucleotides are TGCAGTGCTGCGCTAGGGGGGGAGACCCAGTACTTC. It encodes CSAALGGETQYF.

Ten or more counts support this clonotype. The rearrangement joins TRBV28 to TRBJ1-2; 10 bases are a match to TRBD1. This CDR3 spans 15 amino acids. After removal of 2 bases from V and 5 bases from J, the junction contained 5 bases not matched to a gene. The germline CDR1 and CDR2 sequences are MDHEN and SYDVKM. The CDR3 loop is CASSLQDRGVYGYTF. The DNA of the CDR3 is TGTGCCAGCAGTTTACAGGACAGGGGGGTTTATGGCTACACCTTC.

A note on this clonotype: This may be a read error: a much more frequent sequence differs by one nucleotide. This rearrangement joins TRBV3-1 to TRBJ1-5; the D is unclear. From germline, CDR1 is LGHDT and CDR2 YNNKEL (reference sequence). V dropped 2 bases and J dropped 5 bases, with 7 bases sitting between them. This CDR3 has 13 amino acids. The CDR3 here is CASSQQLDQPQHF. In DNA, the CDR3 is TGTGCCAGCAGCCAACAACTCGATCAGCCCCAGCATTTT.

This clonotype occurred a few times. The chain employs TRBV6-1 and TRBJ2-1; D gene uncertain. The germline V gene has CDR1 MNHNS and CDR2 SASEGT. V was pared by 5 bases and J by 8 bases, with 16 bases between. The CDR3 loop spans 14 amino acids. The chain's CDR3 is CASSSAGPNDEQFF. The DNA for the CDR3 is TGTGCCAGCAGTTCCGCCGGCCCTAATGATGAGCAGTTCTTC.

This clonotype was detected many times. The chain carries TRBV12-3 or TRBV12-4 and TRBJ1-1; perhaps TRBD1 as D (5 bases). V was trimmed by 3 bases and J by 11 bases, leaving 10 bases between them. The CDR3 is made up of 11 amino acids. CDR3 in amino acids: CASSFGGWAFF. CDR3 DNA sequence: TGTGCCAGCAGTTTCGGGGGTTGGGCTTTCTTT.

This clonotype has a handful of counts. The rearrangement joins TRBV19 to TRBJ2-2; 9 bases agree with TRBD2. Trimming at V came to 1 base and at J to 4 bases, leaving 4 bases not matched to a gene. Germline CDR1 is LNHDA and CDR2 is SQIVND (reference sequence). This CDR3 is 16 amino acids long. Here the CDR3 DNA reads TGTGCCAGTAGTATAGCTAGCGGGACCTTCACCGGGGAGCTGTTTTTT. Translating it yields CASSIASGTFTGELFF. Complete variable domain (other parts from reference TRBV19 and TRBJ2-2): DGGITQSPKYLFRKEGQNVTLSCEQNLNHDAMYWYRQDPGQGLRLIYYSQIVNDFQKGDIAEGYSVSREKKESFPLTVTSAQKNPTAFYLCASSIASGTFTGELFFGEGSRLTVL.

This clonotype has more than one count but fewer than ten. The rearrangement uses TRBV12-3 or TRBV12-4 and TRBJ1-1; no reliable D call. The CDR3 loop spans 15 amino acids. V was trimmed by 4 bases and J by 4 bases, leaving 16 bases between them. The chain's CDR3 is CASSYPGRLGTEAFF. Here the CDR3 DNA reads TGTGCCAGCAGTTACCCCGGCAGGCTGGGCACTGAAGCTTTCTTT.

This sequence joins TRBV7-9 and TRBJ2-1; 13 bases fit TRBD2. Germline CDR1 and CDR2: SEHNR and FQNEAQ (reference sequence). The ends lost 5 bases at V and 3 bases at J; junction bases unmatched: 13. The CDR3 totals 19 residues. CDR3 protein: CASSVLGGLAGLFYNEQFF. The CDR3 DNA sequence: TGTGCCAGCAGCGTCCTTGGGGGACTAGCGGGGTTATTCTACAATGAGCAGTTCTTC.

This chain uses TRBV10-3 with TRBJ1-5; D is ambiguous. CDR3 size: 12 residues. In germline, CDR1 is ENHRY, CDR2 SYGVKD. The V end was cut by 3 bases, the J end by 3 bases, with 3 bases between. CDR3 bases: TGTGCCATCAGTGACGCCAATCAGCCCCAGCATTTT. Translating it yields CAISDANQPQHF.